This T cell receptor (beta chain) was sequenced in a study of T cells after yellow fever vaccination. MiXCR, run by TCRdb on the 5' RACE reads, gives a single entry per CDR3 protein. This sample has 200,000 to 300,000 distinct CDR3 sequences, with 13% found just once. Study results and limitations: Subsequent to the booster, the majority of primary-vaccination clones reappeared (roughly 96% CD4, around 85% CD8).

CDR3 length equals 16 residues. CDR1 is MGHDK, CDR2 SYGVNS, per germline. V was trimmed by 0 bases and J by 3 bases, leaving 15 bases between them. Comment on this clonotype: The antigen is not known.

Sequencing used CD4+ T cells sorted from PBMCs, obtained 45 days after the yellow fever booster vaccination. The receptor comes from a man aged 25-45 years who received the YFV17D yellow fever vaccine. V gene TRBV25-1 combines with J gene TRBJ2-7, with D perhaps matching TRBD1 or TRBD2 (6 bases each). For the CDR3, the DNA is TGTGCCAGCAGTGAATATAAAGGGGGGCAGATCTACGAGCAGTACTTC. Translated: CASSEYKGGQIYEQYF.